This entry concerns a single T cell receptor beta chain. The record originates from a study of blood T cell repertoires in COVID-19. Study background: Sources were T cells, B-cell-depleted T cells, or PBMCs; the material itself was cDNA or gDNA.

This CDR3 spans 14 amino acids. Germline loops: CDR1 ENHRY, CDR2 SYGVKD. V lost 9 bases and J lost 0; bases outside the gene matches: 7. The table came from immunoSEQ multiplex PCR; TCRdb's copy has only in-frame clones and leaves some out. The sample records over 100,000 clones, roughly 85% being singletons. The TCR originated in a man aged 35 to 55 with acute or convalescent COVID-19. V usage is TRBV10-3 and J usage is TRBJ1-1, with 7 nucleotides matching TRBD1. Sequences were obtained from peripheral blood. The CDR3 reads CAIGSQGMNTEAFF. DNA for the CDR3: TGTGCCATTGGGTCACAGGGGATGAACACTGAAGCTTTCTTT.